This entry concerns a single T cell receptor (beta chain). Its antigen is not identified. This PCR relied on a set of 60 Vbeta primers and 13 Jbeta primers. The table came from immunoSEQ multiplex PCR; TCRdb's copy has only in-frame clones and leaves some out. The table includes 120,000 or so clones, 76% detected once. These data come from a study of cytomegalovirus exposure and HLA in healthy donors. Across the study: Earlier results showed 90 million to 120 million unique TCR beta sequences derived from roughly 190 million T cells.

The J segment lost 4 bases and the V segment lost 0 bases, leaving 8 bases of the junction unmatched. The germline CDR1 and CDR2 sequences are MGHRA and YSYEKL. The CDR3 is made up of 16 amino acids. Study results and limitations: The study labeled 170 or so TCR beta chains cytomegalovirus-associated.

The sequencing sample was made of PBMCs. This TCR derives from a man younger than 40 in good health and CMV-seropositive. The genes are TRBV4-1 and TRBJ2-7, with 8 bases aligning to TRBD1. The CDR3 reads CASSQEPGRGPYEQYF. The CDR3, as DNA: TGCGCCAGCAGCCAAGAGCCGGGCAGGGGGCCTTACGAGCAGTACTTC.